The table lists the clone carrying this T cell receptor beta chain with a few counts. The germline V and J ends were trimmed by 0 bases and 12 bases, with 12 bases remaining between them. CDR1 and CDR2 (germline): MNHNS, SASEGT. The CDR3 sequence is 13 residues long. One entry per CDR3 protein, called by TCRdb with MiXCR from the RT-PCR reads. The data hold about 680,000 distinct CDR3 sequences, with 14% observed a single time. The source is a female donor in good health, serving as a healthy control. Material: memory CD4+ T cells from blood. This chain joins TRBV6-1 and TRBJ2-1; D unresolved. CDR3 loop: CASSEASKGTQFF. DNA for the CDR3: TGTGCCAGCAGTGAAGCGTCGAAAGGTACGCAGTTCTTC.